The present entry profiles one T cell receptor beta chain with its context. Its target is unknown. No infections or other immune events were documented during collection. Sequencing was performed with immunoSEQ multiplex PCR; in TCRdb, only in-frame clones are kept and a portion is missing. The profile covers approximately 81,000 clones, with about four fifths appearing a single time and around a fifth taken by the ten largest. The record originates from a study of identifying expanded T cells in peripheral blood. Notes on the study in general: Technical replicates showed roughly 1.2 changed clones; roughly two weeks 15 to 20; four weeks 19. Clone count variance between roughly 2-week samples rose with total template count.

J lost 8 bases, V lost 1 base, and 8 bases had no gene match. CDR1 is SGHAT and CDR2 is FQNNGV in the germline V gene. CDR3 length: 15 residues. Source material: blood. The clonotype originates from a person aged 18-70 years in good health. The chain links TRBV11-2 to TRBJ2-1, with TRBD2 identical over 7 bases. The CDR3 DNA is TGTGCCAGCAGCTTAGGGAGCGGGATCGGGTATGAGCAGTTCTTC. Translating it yields CASSLGSGIGYEQFF.